This passage covers 22 T cell receptor beta chains from one sample sequenced in a study of cytomegalovirus exposure and HLA in healthy donors. The assay was immunoSEQ multiplex PCR, and TCRdb's table has in-frame clones only and misses some. Of 95,000 to 150,000 clones in the sample, approximately 91% were seen once. The sample consisted of PBMCs. The source of these receptors is a woman aged 18-35 years in good health and CMV-seronegative.

DNA for the CDR3: TGTGCCAGCAGCTTAGCGGGGCCCGCTGAAGCTTTCTTT. This translates into CASSLAGPAEAFF. The J gene is TRBJ1-1, the V gene TRBV7-8, with a weak D call TRBD1 (5 bases). The CDR3 runs to 13 residues. Germline assignment: CDR1 SGHVS and CDR2 FQNEAQ. V gave up 0 bases and J gave up 6 bases, with 8 bases separating them.

This chain connects TRBV27 to TRBJ1-1; D is unclear. Trimming removed 3 bases at V and 6 bases at J, with 11 bases between. The CDR3 runs to 13 residues. Germline CDR1 MNHEY, CDR2 SMNVEV (reference sequence). CDR3 amino acids: CASSFNSLSEAFF. CDR3 DNA sequence: TGTGCCAGCAGTTTCAACAGTCTCTCTGAAGCTTTCTTT.

The count of this clone is one. The chain is built from TRBV11-2 and TRBJ2-7; 8 bases map to TRBD1. Germline lookup yields CDR1 SGHAT and CDR2 FQNNGV. The CDR3 extends over 15 amino acids. J lost 4 bases, V lost 5 bases, and 10 bases had no gene match. In DNA form, the CDR3 reads TGTGCCAGCAGCCCTGGGGGACAGGCATCGTACGAGCAGTACTTC. It translates to CASSPGGQASYEQYF.

The chain employs TRBV19 and TRBJ2-2; 11 bases match TRBD2. Per the germline V gene, CDR1 is LNHDA and CDR2 is SQIVND (reference sequence). This CDR3 is 19 amino acids long. The ends lost 4 bases at V and 0 bases at J; junction bases unmatched: 10. CDR3 DNA: TGTGCCAGTAGTACCCCCGCAGGGACTAGCGGAGCGAACACCGGGGAGCTGTTTTTT. Translation: CASSTPAGTSGANTGELFF.

The V and J genes are TRBV19 and TRBJ2-7; 7 bases are shared with TRBD1. Germline-derived CDR1 and CDR2 are LNHDA and SQIVND (reference sequence). V lost 0 bases to trimming and J lost 3 bases; unmatched junction nucleotides: 5. This CDR3 comprises 15 residues. The CDR3 here is CASSIEPTGVYEQYF. The CDR3 coding sequence is TGTGCCAGTAGTATAGAACCCACAGGGGTCTACGAGCAGTACTTC.

This sequence joins TRBV15 and TRBJ2-5; the match to TRBD2 covers 13 bases. This CDR3 has 15 residues. The trim removed 5 bases at V and 5 bases at J, leaving 5 bases unmatched. Germline lookup yields CDR1 LNHNV and CDR2 YYDKDF (reference sequence). The CDR3 sequence: CATSDGTSGIETQYF. CDR3 DNA: TGTGCCACCAGCGACGGGACTAGCGGGATTGAGACCCAGTACTTC.

The V call is TRBV10-1, the J call TRBJ2-7, with D possibly matching TRBD2 (6 bases). The CDR3 is 15 amino acids. Deletions cut 4 bases from V and 6 bases from J, with 19 bases between. Germline assignment: CDR1 WNHNN and CDR2 SYGVQD (reference sequence). The CDR3 is CASSAARDPSGEQYF. The CDR3 DNA sequence: TGCGCCAGCAGTGCGGCGCGGGATCCCTCCGGCGAGCAGTACTTC.

The CDR3 coding sequence is TGTGCCATCAGTGCCGGGGATCAGCCCCAGCATTTT. This codes for CAISAGDQPQHF. The V gene is TRBV10-3, the J gene TRBJ1-5; D not resolved. The CDR3 extends over 12 amino acids. From germline, CDR1 is ENHRY and CDR2 SYGVKD. Trimming removed 4 bases at V and 5 bases at J, with 6 bases between.

The chain combines TRBV11-2 with TRBJ1-1; D is unclear. The V end was cut by 5 bases, the J end by 0 bases, with 4 bases between. CDR3 length: 12 amino acids. The V gene's germline CDR1 is SGHAT and CDR2 FQNNGV. CDR3 sequence (DNA): TGTGCCAGCAGCCCCATGAACACTGAAGCTTTCTTT. Protein sequence: CASSPMNTEAFF.

The V and J genes are TRBV10-2 and TRBJ2-1; D is possibly TRBD1 (6 bases). CDR3 length: 16 amino acids. The germline V and J ends were trimmed by 0 bases and 4 bases, with 13 bases remaining between them. Germline CDR1 WSHSY, CDR2 SAAADI. The CDR3 DNA sequence: TGCGCCAGCAGTGAGTCCGTCAGCAGGGGATACAATGAGCAGTTCTTC. Translating gives CASSESVSRGYNEQFF.

The chain links TRBV7-8 to TRBJ2-1, with TRBD2 matching over 9 bases. This CDR3 comprises 16 residues. CDR1 and CDR2 from the germline V gene are SGHVS and FQNEAQ. With 4 bases clipped from V and 8 bases from J, the junction kept 12 bases outside the gene matches. The CDR3 protein is CASSSLAGATDHEQFF. The CDR3 DNA follows: TGTGCCAGCAGCTCCTTAGCGGGAGCGACCGACCATGAGCAGTTCTTC.

The chain has TRBV11-1 and TRBJ1-2; D is undetermined. This CDR3 comprises 14 residues. The V end was cut by 1 base, the J end by 2 bases, with 8 bases between. Germline V gene sequence: CDR1 SGHAT, CDR2 FQDESV (reference sequence). CDR3 protein: CASSLGGLNYGYTF. For the CDR3, the DNA is TGTGCCAGCAGCTTAGGAGGGCTAAACTATGGCTACACCTTC.

CDR3 nucleotides: TGCGCCAGCAGCAGGACAAGGGGCATGGACACTGAAGCTTTCTTT. It encodes CASSRTRGMDTEAFF. The chain has TRBV5-1 and TRBJ1-1; a possible D gene is TRBD1 (5 bases). This CDR3 is built from 15 residues. The germline CDR1 and CDR2 sequences are SGHRS and YFSETQ. With 4 bases removed from V and 3 bases from J, the gap between germline ends came to 16 bases.

The chain carries TRBV11-3 and TRBJ2-7, with 10 bases matching TRBD2. The CDR3 has 17 residues. Germline assignment: CDR1 SGHNT and CDR2 YENEEA. After removal of 2 bases from V and 4 bases from J, the junction contained 11 bases not matched to a gene. CDR3 DNA sequence: TGTGCCAGCAGCTTACGCGGGTCTCCTAGCGGGAGTTACGAGCAGTACTTC. Residues: CASSLRGSPSGSYEQYF.

The chain uses TRBV2 and TRBJ2-3; TRBD2 aligns across 7 bases. The germline gives CDR1 SNHLY, CDR2 FYNNEI. The CDR3 has 15 amino acids. V shed 4 bases, J shed 5 bases, and the junction held 9 bases outside the gene matches. CDR3: CASSVGGGPVDTQYF. Written as DNA, the CDR3 is TGTGCCAGCAGTGTTGGGGGAGGGCCTGTAGATACGCAGTATTTT.

This clone appeared once. The chain joins TRBV5-4 to TRBJ2-7; D may be TRBD2 (6 bases). V lost 4 bases, J lost 3 bases, and 11 bases lay in between. Germline assignment: CDR1 SGHNT and CDR2 YYREEE (reference sequence). The CDR3 totals 13 residues. The CDR3 is CASSPGTFYEQYF. CDR3 nucleotide sequence: TGTGCCAGCAGCCCCGGGACTTTCTACGAGCAGTACTTC. The whole variable domain, remainder taken from reference TRBV5-4 and TRBJ2-7, is ETGVTQSPTHLIKTRGQQVTLRCSSQSGHNTVSWYQQALGQGPQFIFQYYREEENGRGNFPPRFSGLQFPNYSSELNVNALELDDSALYLCASSPGTFYEQYFGPGTRLTVT.

This chain links TRBV5-1 with TRBJ2-1, with TRBD2 identical over 8 bases. Trimming cost V 0 bases and J 6 bases; bases outside gene matches: 8. CDR1 SGHRS and CDR2 YFSETQ come from the germline V gene. This CDR3 spans 16 amino acids. The CDR3 bases are TGCGCCAGCAGCTTGGCACCCAGCGGGAGTGTCAATGAGCAGTTCTTC. Translation: CASSLAPSGSVNEQFF.

The chain joins TRBV6-1 to TRBJ1-1; 8 bases are shared with TRBD1. Germline V gives CDR1 MNHNS, CDR2 SASEGT. CDR3 size: 13 residues. After removal of 6 bases from V and 0 bases from J, the junction contained 0 bases not matched to a gene. The CDR3 is CASRTGVNTEAFF. The DNA of the CDR3 is TGTGCCAGCAGGACAGGGGTGAACACTGAAGCTTTCTTT.

The chain employs TRBV28 and TRBJ2-7; 9 positions match TRBD1. CDR1 and CDR2 (germline): MDHEN, SYDVKM. CDR3 length: 13 amino acids. Trimming removed 11 bases from V and 6 bases from J; junction bases left unmatched: 11. The DNA of the CDR3 is TGTGCCGCAAGGGACAGGGAGTATCGCGAGCAGTACTTC. Translation: CAARDREYREQYF.

The V gene is TRBV6-1, the J gene TRBJ2-3, with 10 bases matching TRBD2. CDR3 length: 15 residues. V lost 11 bases, J lost 6 bases, and 14 bases stayed unmatched. Germline lookup yields CDR1 MNHNS and CDR2 SASEGT. CDR3 residues: CARETSGFMGDTQYF. The CDR3 DNA sequence: TGTGCCCGCGAGACTAGCGGGTTCATGGGGGATACGCAGTATTTT.

The chain employs TRBV5-4 and TRBJ2-7; D is unclear. The CDR3 spans 13 residues. In germline, CDR1 is SGHNT, CDR2 YYREEE (reference sequence). The V gene lost 1 base and the J gene lost 3 bases, with 8 bases spanning the gap. The CDR3 DNA reads TGTGCCAGCAGCTTGTTGCCGGTCTACGAGCAGTACTTC. Protein: CASSLLPVYEQYF.

The chain combines TRBV28 with TRBJ1-3, with TRBD1 matching 9 bases. Germline V gives CDR1 MDHEN, CDR2 SYDVKM. There are 15 residues in the CDR3. V trimming: 5 bases; J trimming: 1 base; junction bases outside the gene matches: 3. DNA of the CDR3: TGTGCCAGCAGTCCACAGGGGGCATCTGGAAACACCATATATTTT. As protein: CASSPQGASGNTIYF.